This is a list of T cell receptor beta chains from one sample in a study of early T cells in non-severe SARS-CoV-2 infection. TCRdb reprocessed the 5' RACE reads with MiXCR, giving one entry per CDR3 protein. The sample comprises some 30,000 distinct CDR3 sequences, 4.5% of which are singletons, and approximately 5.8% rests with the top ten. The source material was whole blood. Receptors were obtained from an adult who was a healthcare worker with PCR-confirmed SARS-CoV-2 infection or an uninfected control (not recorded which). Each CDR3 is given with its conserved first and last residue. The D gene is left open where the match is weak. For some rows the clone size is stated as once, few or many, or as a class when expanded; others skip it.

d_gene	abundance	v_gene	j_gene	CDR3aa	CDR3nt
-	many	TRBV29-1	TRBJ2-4	CSGGGQTANIQYF	TGCAGCGGGGGGGGACAGACAGCTAACATTCAGTACTTC
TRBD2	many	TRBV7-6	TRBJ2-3	CASSLRGGAADTQYF	TGTGCCAGCAGCTTACGGGGGGGTGCCGCAGATACGCAGTATTTT
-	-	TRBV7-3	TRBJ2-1	CASSGAGDPYNEQFF	TGTGCCAGCAGCGGGGCAGGGGACCCCTACAATGAGCAGTTCTTC
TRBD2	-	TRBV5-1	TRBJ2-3	CASKGLDFTDTQYF	TGCGCCAGCAAGGGACTAGACTTCACAGATACGCAGTATTTT
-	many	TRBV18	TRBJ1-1	CASREGEGTEAFF	TGTGCCAGCCGGGAGGGCGAAGGCACTGAAGCTTTCTTT
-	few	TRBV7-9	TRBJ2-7	CASSQTGFSVSEQYF	TGTGCCAGCAGTCAAACAGGGTTTTCCGTCTCCGAGCAGTACTTC
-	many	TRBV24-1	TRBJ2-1	CATSGAGVREQFF	TGTGCCACCAGTGGCGCAGGGGTTAGAGAGCAGTTCTTC
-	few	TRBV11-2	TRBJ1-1	CASSKTLNTEAFF	TGTGCCAGCAGCAAAACCCTGAACACTGAAGCTTTCTTT
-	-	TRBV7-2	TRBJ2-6	CASSSGDSGANVLTF	TGTGCCAGCAGCTCCGGAGACTCTGGGGCCAACGTCCTGACTTTC
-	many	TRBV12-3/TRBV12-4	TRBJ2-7	CASSLTGYEQYF	TGTGCCAGCAGTTTAACAGGGTACGAGCAGTACTTC
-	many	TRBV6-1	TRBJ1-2	CASMSTLNYGYTF	TGTGCCAGCATGTCCACCCTTAACTATGGCTACACCTTC
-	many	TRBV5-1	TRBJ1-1	CASSPWTGRDTEAFF	TGCGCCAGCAGCCCTTGGACCGGTAGGGACACTGAAGCTTTCTTT
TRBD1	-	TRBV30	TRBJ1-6	CAWTGQGAYYQALHF	TGTGCCTGGACCGGACAGGGGGCATACTACCAAGCCCTCCACTTT
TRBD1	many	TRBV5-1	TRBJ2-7	CASSSQGAVDEQYF	TGCGCCAGCAGCTCACAGGGGGCAGTTGACGAGCAGTACTTC
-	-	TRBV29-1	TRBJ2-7	CSVQGETSSYEQYF	TGCAGCGTTCAGGGGGAGACTAGCTCCTACGAGCAGTACTTC
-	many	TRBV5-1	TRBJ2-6	CASSFIGTGANVLTF	TGCGCCAGCAGTTTTATAGGGACTGGGGCCAACGTCCTGACTTTC
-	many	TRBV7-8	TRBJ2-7	CASSQGLSSYEQYF	TGTGCCAGCAGCCAGGGACTTAGCTCCTACGAGCAGTACTTC
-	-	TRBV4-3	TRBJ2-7	CASSHNLATHF	TGCGCCAGCAGCCACAACCTAGCGACCCACTTC
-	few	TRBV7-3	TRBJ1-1	CASSLVGPGSTEAFF	TGTGCCAGCAGCTTAGTCGGCCCGGGGAGCACTGAAGCTTTCTTT
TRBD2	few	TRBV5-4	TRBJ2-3	CASKKREVPRDTQYF	TGTGCCAGCAAAAAGCGGGAGGTCCCCCGGGATACGCAGTATTTT
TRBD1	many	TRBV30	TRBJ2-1	CAWKGTGGRNEQFF	TGTGCCTGGAAAGGGACAGGGGGCAGGAATGAGCAGTTCTTC
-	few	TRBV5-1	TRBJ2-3	CASSLVTDSDTQYF	TGCGCCAGCAGCTTGGTAACAGATTCAGATACGCAGTATTTT
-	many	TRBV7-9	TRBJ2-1	CASSSRGHPGLSYNEQFF	TGTGCCAGCAGCTCAAGGGGACATCCGGGACTCTCCTACAATGAGCAGTTCTTC